A single sample gave rise to the 32 T cell receptor beta chains below, sequenced in a study of blood T cell repertoires in COVID-19. The method was immunoSEQ multiplex PCR; TCRdb's version includes in-frame clones alone and lacks a portion of them. The sample consists of some 170,000 clones, 90% of them appearing once. Sequenced: peripheral blood. The receptors shown here come from a man between 60 and 75 years old with active or convalescent COVID-19.

This rearrangement joins TRBV5-5 to TRBJ1-1; no clear D. Trimming took off 4 bases at V and 1 base at J, with 14 bases between the two ends. Germline assignment: CDR1 SGHKS and CDR2 YYEKEE (reference sequence). This CDR3 region has 15 residues. Written as DNA, the CDR3 is TGTGCCAGCAGCCCACGGAGGCAGCCGAACACTGAAGCTTTCTTT. Protein sequence: CASSPRRQPNTEAFF.

The gene calls are TRBV3-1 (or the pseudogene TRBV3-2) and TRBJ1-5; D is perhaps TRBD1 (5 bases). The germline V gene encodes CDR1 LGHDT and CDR2 YNNKEL (reference sequence). Trimming removed 1 base from V and 5 bases from J, with 9 bases in between. The CDR3 sequence is 14 residues long. The DNA for the CDR3 is TGTGCCAGCAGCCAAGGGGGCTACGATCAGCCCCAGCATTTT. Translated, it gives CASSQGGYDQPQHF.

Here the CDR3 DNA reads TGTGCCAGCTCACCACTAGTGGCGGGACTAGCGGAGGCAGATACGCAGTATTTT. It is translated as CASSPLVAGLAEADTQYF. This chain uses TRBV18 with TRBJ2-3, with 11 bases lining up with TRBD2. The CDR3 is 18 amino acids. CDR1 and CDR2 from the germline V gene are KGHSH and LQKENI. Germline trimming cut 1 base from V and 4 bases from J; bases unmatched to any gene: 10.

The chain is built from TRBV29-1 and TRBJ1-2, with D uncertain. CDR3 size: 12 residues. V gave up 5 bases and J gave up 0 bases, with 7 bases separating them. The germline V gene encodes CDR1 SQVTM and CDR2 ANQGSEA. The CDR3 DNA sequence: TGCAGCGTTCAACAGTCTAACTATGGCTACACCTTC. As protein: CSVQQSNYGYTF. Together with reference TRBV29-1 and TRBJ1-2, the CDR3 gives the full variable domain: SAVISQKPSRDICQRGTSLTIQCQVDSQVTMMFWYRQQPGQSLTLIATANQGSEATYESGFVIDKFPISRPNLTFSTLTVSNMSPEDSSIYLCSVQQSNYGYTFGSGTRLTVV.

V usage is TRBV7-9 and J usage is TRBJ1-3; D possibly corresponds to TRBD1 (5 bases). The CDR3 is 13 amino acids. Per the germline V gene, CDR1 is SEHNR and CDR2 is FQNEAQ (reference sequence). V was pared by 7 bases and J by 8 bases, with 15 bases between. The CDR3 bases are TGTGCCAGCACCCATGGGGGGTTGTACACCATATATTTT. Translating gives CASTHGGLYTIYF. The entire variable domain, with the rest obtained from reference TRBV7-9 and TRBJ1-3, is as follows: DTGVSQNPRHKITKRGQNVTFRCDPISEHNRLYWYRQTLGQGPEFLTYFQNEAQLEKSRLLSDRFSAERPKGSFSTLEIQRTEQGDSAMYLCASTHGGLYTIYFGEGSWLTVV.

This clone was seen just once. The V gene is TRBV19, the J gene TRBJ2-7; 8 nucleotides match TRBD1. The CDR3 contains 15 residues. V lost 1 base and J lost 2; bases outside the gene matches: 4. The germline V gene has CDR1 LNHDA and CDR2 SQIVND (reference sequence). The CDR3 nucleotides read TGTGCCAGTAGTATAGGGGGACAGGCCCCCTACGAGCAGTACTTC. Its protein product is CASSIGGQAPYEQYF.

The CDR3 here is CASSPPNSGYTF. CDR3 nucleotides: TGTGCCAGCTCACCACCGAACAGTGGCTACACCTTC. The chain is built from TRBV18 and TRBJ1-2; D ambiguous. Trimming cost V 0 bases and J 7 bases, with 6 bases left between them. The CDR3 extends over 12 amino acids. Germline V gene data show CDR1 as KGHSH and CDR2 as LQKENI. Full variable domain (rest looked up from reference TRBV18 and TRBJ1-2): NAGVMQNPRHLVRRRGQEARLRCSPMKGHSHVYWYRQLPEEGLKFMVYLQKENIIDESGMPKERFSAEFPKEGPSILRIQQVVRGDSAAYFCASSPPNSGYTFGSGTRLTVV.

This clone has a single count. The chain links TRBV28 to TRBJ1-1; the D gene is possibly TRBD1 (5 bases). The V gene's germline CDR1 is MDHEN and CDR2 SYDVKM. The CDR3 is made up of 14 amino acids. Trimming left V 5 bases short and J 4 bases short, with 14 bases between. CDR3 sequence reads: CASSTSGGPTEAFF. CDR3 coding DNA: TGTGCCAGCAGTACGTCCGGGGGTCCCACTGAAGCTTTCTTT.

The V gene is TRBV19, the J gene TRBJ1-5; D not resolved. Germline loops: CDR1 LNHDA, CDR2 SQIVND (reference sequence). The CDR3 sequence is 14 residues long. Trimming stripped 4 bases from V and 3 bases from J, with 10 bases between. The CDR3 sequence is CASSKEQFNQPQHF. CDR3 nucleotide sequence: TGTGCCAGTAGTAAGGAGCAATTCAATCAGCCCCAGCATTTT.

This chain links TRBV6-6 with TRBJ2-1; TRBD2 matches 8 bases. J lost 8 bases, V lost 2 bases, and 5 bases had no gene match. The CDR3 is made up of 14 amino acids. Germline V CDR1 and CDR2: MNHNY, SVGAGI (reference sequence). CDR3 sequence: CASSYGAGVHEQFF. In nucleotides, the CDR3 is TGTGCCAGCAGTTACGGAGCGGGGGTGCATGAGCAGTTCTTC.

The chain carries TRBV6-5 and TRBJ1-1, with D perhaps TRBD1 (6 bases). Trimming stripped 2 bases from V and 5 bases from J, with 12 bases between. Per germline, CDR1 MNHEY and CDR2 SVGAGI. The CDR3 contains 14 residues. The chain's CDR3 is CASSYAQGRTEAFF. The DNA for the CDR3 is TGTGCCAGCAGTTACGCACAGGGTAGGACTGAAGCTTTCTTT.

The V gene is TRBV7-2, the J gene TRBJ2-2; 7 bases align to TRBD1. Trimming removed 6 bases from V and 4 bases from J; junction bases left unmatched: 8. From germline, CDR1 is SGHTA and CDR2 FQGNSA. The CDR3 runs to 15 residues. The CDR3 DNA reads as TGTGCCAGCAGTCCAGACAGGGAAGGCACCGGGGAGCTGTTTTTT. Amino acids: CASSPDREGTGELFF.

The rearrangement links TRBV7-2 to TRBJ1-1, with 10 bases matching TRBD1. Germline V gene data show CDR1 as SGHTA and CDR2 as FQGNSA. V shed 0 bases, J shed 4 bases, and the junction held 5 bases outside the gene matches. CDR3 size: 16 residues. CDR3 DNA: TGTGCCAGCAGCTTAGCGGTAAGGACAGGGGGCACTGAAGCTTTCTTT. It codes for CASSLAVRTGGTEAFF.

The chain uses TRBV3-1 (or the pseudogene TRBV3-2) and TRBJ2-7; D is uncertain. Trimming took off 1 base at V and 1 base at J, with 11 bases between the two ends. Germline assignment: CDR1 LGHDT and CDR2 YNNKEL (reference sequence). The CDR3 contains 15 residues. The CDR3 reads CASSQVSRRSYEQYF. In DNA form, the CDR3 reads TGTGCCAGCAGCCAAGTTTCACGCAGGTCCTACGAGCAGTACTTC.

The chain carries TRBV5-5 and TRBJ2-7; maybe TRBD1 (6 bases). Trimming pared 0 bases from V and 0 bases from J, leaving 7 bases between. The CDR3 loop spans 14 amino acids. Germline CDR1 is SGHKS and CDR2 is YYEKEE (reference sequence). This CDR3 is CASSLGTASYEQYF. The CDR3 coding sequence is TGTGCCAGCAGCTTGGGGACAGCCTCCTACGAGCAGTACTTC. Looking up the rest from reference TRBV5-5 and TRBJ2-7 gives the full variable domain: DAGVTQSPTHLIKTRGQQVTLRCSPISGHKSVSWYQQVLGQGPQFIFQYYEKEERGRGNFPDRFSARQFPNYSSELNVNALLLGDSALYLCASSLGTASYEQYFGPGTRLTVT.

Written as DNA, the CDR3 is TGTGCCAGCAGTGAAGCGGATCCAGGAATAACCCCAAACTATGGCTACACCTTC. Protein sequence: CASSEADPGITPNYGYTF. This chain joins TRBV6-1 and TRBJ1-2; D not certain. CDR1 is MNHNS and CDR2 is SASEGT in the germline V gene. Trimming shortened V by 0 bases and J by 2 bases, and 19 bases separated the two germline ends. This CDR3 is 18 amino acids long.

The chain joins TRBV6-5 to TRBJ1-1; D call uncertain. The germline V gene has CDR1 MNHEY and CDR2 SVGAGI. The CDR3 totals 13 residues. V was trimmed by 7 bases and J by 1 base, leaving 10 bases between them. The CDR3 nucleotides read TGTGCCAGCATGAGTTATAAGAACACTGAAGCTTTCTTT. Encoded protein: CASMSYKNTEAFF.

V and J are TRBV14 and TRBJ1-2, with unresolved D. The length of the CDR3 is 13 residues. V was cut by 0 bases and J by 9 bases, with 11 bases left in between. Per the germline V gene, CDR1 is SGHDN and CDR2 is FVKESK. This chain's CDR3 is CASSQERAGSYTF. As DNA, the CDR3 is TGTGCCAGCAGCCAAGAGAGGGCGGGGAGCTACACCTTC.

This sequence joins TRBV29-1 and TRBJ2-6, with D maybe TRBD1 (6 bases). The CDR3 extends over 14 amino acids. Deletions cut 5 bases from V and 4 bases from J, with 12 bases between. The germline CDR1 and CDR2 sequences are SQVTM and ANQGSEA. The CDR3 DNA sequence: TGCAGCGTTCGTGGGGGCGCGGGGGCCAACGTCCTGACTTTC. It codes for CSVRGGAGANVLTF.

This clone appeared once. This rearrangement joins TRBV2 to TRBJ2-3; 10 positions agree with TRBD1. Unmatched junction bases numbered 4, after V lost 4 bases and J lost 6 bases. The CDR3 length is 14 residues. CDR1 SNHLY and CDR2 FYNNEI come from the germline V gene. The CDR3 bases are TGTGCCAGCAGTGGACAGGGGGCAAGGGATACGCAGTATTTT. This translates into CASSGQGARDTQYF.

V is TRBV7-6 and J is TRBJ2-3; TRBD2 agrees at 10 bases. With V trimmed by 1 base and J by 2 bases, 3 bases remained unmatched. This CDR3 comprises 16 residues. Looked up from germline, CDR1 is SGHVS and CDR2 is FNYEAQ. The CDR3 region has the DNA TGTGCCAGCAGCTTAGGAAGCGGGAGGGCCACAGATACGCAGTATTTT. It yields the protein CASSLGSGRATDTQYF.

The rearrangement joins TRBV9 to TRBJ1-1; D gene unclear. The CDR3 length is 16 residues. The V end was cut by 0 bases, the J end by 0 bases, with 12 bases between. CDR1 SGDLS and CDR2 YYNGEE come from the germline V gene. The CDR3 nucleotides are TGTGCCAGCAGCGTAGGGGCGCCTTTAATGAACACTGAAGCTTTCTTT. Encoded protein: CASSVGAPLMNTEAFF.

The rearrangement uses TRBV20-1 and TRBJ2-5; TRBD2 aligns across 10 bases. CDR3 length: 15 residues. Trimming took 3 bases from V and 2 from J; bases not matched to a gene: 6. Germline V gene sequence: CDR1 DFQATT, CDR2 SNEGSKA (reference sequence). Written as DNA, the CDR3 is TGCAGTGCTAGTCTGACTAGCGGGTTACAAGAGACCCAGTACTTC. Translation: CSASLTSGLQETQYF.

V is TRBV3-1 (or the pseudogene TRBV3-2) and J is TRBJ1-2; D is unresolved. Germline values: CDR1 LGHDT, CDR2 YNNKEL (reference sequence). V lost 6 bases to trimming and J lost 2 bases, with 10 bases between them. The CDR3 consists of 13 residues. The CDR3 bases are TGTGCCAGCAGTCTTACAGCCAACTATGGCTACACCTTC. This translates into CASSLTANYGYTF.

V is TRBV12-5 and J is TRBJ2-4; TRBD1 agrees at 7 bases. J was trimmed by 8 bases and V by 6 bases; bases with no gene match: 4. Germline V lookup: CDR1 LGHNT, CDR2 FRNRAP. There are 12 residues in the CDR3. The CDR3 reads CASGTGRDIQYF. CDR3 bases: TGTGCTAGTGGGACAGGGCGGGACATTCAGTACTTC.

This clone has only a few counts. This chain connects TRBV10-3 to TRBJ2-1; possibly TRBD1 for D (5 bases). Germline-derived CDR1 and CDR2 are ENHRY and SYGVKD. V was clipped by 11 bases and J by 2 bases, with 13 bases between them. This CDR3 comprises 13 residues. DNA for the CDR3: TGTGCCGCGACTTCAGGGCCCTACAATGAGCAGTTCTTC. Translation gives CAATSGPYNEQFF.

The chain recombines TRBV10-3 with TRBJ1-3, with D unclear. Deletions cut 5 bases from V and 4 bases from J, with 3 bases between. The CDR3 loop spans 11 amino acids. Germline V gene sequence: CDR1 ENHRY, CDR2 SYGVKD. This CDR3 is CAISPGNTIYF. DNA of the CDR3: TGTGCCATCAGTCCGGGAAACACCATATATTTT.

This sequence joins TRBV20-1 and TRBJ1-2, with TRBD1 matching over 7 bases. Germline CDR1 and CDR2: DFQATT and SNEGSKA (reference sequence). The junction had 2 bases not matched to a gene; V was cut back by 4 bases and J by 6 bases. The CDR3 has 11 residues. The CDR3 DNA reads as TGCAGTGCTACAACAGGGGATGGCTACACCTTC. This encodes CSATTGDGYTF.

The chain carries TRBV12-5 and TRBJ2-2; TRBD1 might be the D (6 bases). Deletions cut 3 bases from V and 7 bases from J, with 15 bases between. The CDR3 sequence is 15 residues long. The germline V gene has CDR1 LGHNT and CDR2 FRNRAP. For the CDR3, the DNA is TGTGCTAGTGGTTTATCCGCAGGGGCGGGCGGGGAGCTGTTTTTT. It encodes CASGLSAGAGGELFF.

This sequence joins TRBV10-1 and TRBJ2-1, with 9 bases lining up with TRBD2. V gave up 11 bases and J gave up 0 bases; unmatched junction bases: 20. The germline CDR1 and CDR2 sequences are WNHNN and SYGVQD (reference sequence). The length of the CDR3 is 19 residues. The CDR3 here is CAGGTPGLAGASSYNEQFF. The DNA for the CDR3 is TGCGCCGGGGGGACACCGGGACTAGCAGGGGCCAGCTCCTACAATGAGCAGTTCTTC.

The chain employs TRBV18 and TRBJ2-7; 8 nucleotides agree with TRBD1. Trimming at V came to 8 bases and at J to 0 bases, leaving 6 bases not matched to a gene. The CDR3 consists of 14 residues. The germline gives CDR1 KGHSH, CDR2 LQKENI. The CDR3 is CASRPDRGSYEQYF. In DNA form, the CDR3 reads TGTGCCAGCCGTCCCGACAGGGGCTCCTACGAGCAGTACTTC. The full variable domain, completed using reference TRBV18 and TRBJ2-7, is NAGVMQNPRHLVRRRGQEARLRCSPMKGHSHVYWYRQLPEEGLKFMVYLQKENIIDESGMPKERFSAEFPKEGPSILRIQQVVRGDSAAYFCASRPDRGSYEQYFGPGTRLTVT.

This clone was counted a single time. The V gene is TRBV10-3, the J gene TRBJ1-4, with D perhaps TRBD1 (5 bases). The CDR3 is 13 residues long. Trimming took 0 bases from V and 8 from J, leaving 7 bases between them. The germline V gene encodes CDR1 ENHRY and CDR2 SYGVKD. This CDR3 reads CAISESRQEKLFF. The CDR3 region has the DNA TGTGCCATCAGTGAGTCTAGACAGGAAAAACTGTTTTTT.